This T cell receptor beta chain was identified during a study of CD4+ T cells in melanoma. Points from the study as a whole: A reported correlation linked neoantigen-specific CD4+ T cells to CD8+, macrophage and B cell function. Reportedly, melanoma neoantigen-specific CD4+ T cells showed varied differentiation states.

A word on this clone: The antigen remains undetermined.

Libraries were prepared by immunoSEQ multiplex PCR; TCRdb keeps only in-frame clonotypes and omits some of them. The sample shows 13,000 to 15,000 clones, about 70% of them seen only once. Specimen: cells from a culture (not recorded whether cultured in vitro). This receptor was identified in a human donor with melanoma.

The CDR3 loop is CASSLMGTDTQYF. The CDR3 DNA is TGTGCCAGCAGTTTGATGGGGACAGATACGCAGTATTTT. J is TRBJ2-3 and V is TRBV6-5; the D is unclear. V lost 4 bases and J lost 3, with 8 bases in between. This CDR3 region has 13 residues. Germline V lookup: CDR1 MNHEY, CDR2 SVGAGI.